These 17 T cell receptor beta chains were all obtained from the same sample, sequenced in a study of blood T cells in healthy people across ages. Then a second PCR, running roughly 7 to 11 cycles, was carried out with a sample-barcoded 5' primer and a J-beta primer mix. Using its own MiXCR run on the 5' RACE reads, TCRdb lists one record per CDR3 protein. This sample has some 1.5 million distinct CDR3 sequences; roughly 27% occur once, and the top ten carry 7.7%. The sample was blood. Receptors were obtained from a woman aged 25-40 years in good health.

This clonotype was seen ten or more times. This chain links TRBV6-5 with TRBJ2-7; a weak D match, TRBD1 (6 bases). The V gene lost 5 bases and the J gene lost 7 bases, with 12 bases spanning the gap. The CDR3 is 12 amino acids. Germline CDR1 MNHEY, CDR2 SVGAGI. Here the CDR3 DNA reads TGTGCCAGCAGTACAGGGTTTTGGGAGCAGTACTTC. Translating gives CASSTGFWEQYF.

Details on this clonotype: This may arise from a read error, as a much more abundant clone is one base away. This rearrangement joins TRBV12-3 or TRBV12-4 to TRBJ2-1, with TRBD2 matching over 10 bases. The CDR3 is made up of 15 amino acids. CDR3 in DNA: TGTGCCGGCAGTGCGTGGACTAGCGGTGACAATGAGCAGTTCTTC. Translated: CAGSAWTSGDNEQFF.

This clonotype was found a few times. The CDR3: CASSNRLDTQYF. The CDR3 DNA reads as TGTGCCAGCAGCAACCGATTAGATACGCAGTATTTT. The chain combines TRBV7-2 with TRBJ2-3, with unresolved D. Trimming removed 5 bases from V and 5 bases from J, with 8 bases in between. The CDR3 runs 12 residues. Germline V gives CDR1 SGHTA, CDR2 FQGNSA.

This clonotype has only a few counts. As DNA, the CDR3 is TGTGCCAGCAGCCAATCAGGGGCTGGGGCCAACGTCCTGACTTTC. It specifies CASSQSGAGANVLTF. The rearrangement uses TRBV3-1 and TRBJ2-6, with D maybe TRBD1 (6 bases). With 2 bases removed from V and 2 bases from J, the gap between germline ends came to 7 bases. The germline V gene encodes CDR1 LGHDT and CDR2 YNNKEL (reference sequence). This CDR3 comprises 15 residues.

The rearrangement uses TRBV14 and TRBJ2-5; either TRBD1 or TRBD2 may supply D (5 bases each). The germline CDR1 and CDR2 sequences are SGHDN and FVKESK. Trimming left V 1 base short and J 5 bases short, with 14 bases between. The CDR3 totals 15 residues. The CDR3 loop is CASSQVPGRVETQYF. The CDR3 DNA sequence: TGTGCCAGCAGCCAAGTCCCGGGGCGCGTGGAGACCCAGTACTTC.

This chain joins TRBV10-3 and TRBJ2-5; 12 bases fit TRBD1. The CDR3 covers 16 residues. Germline V gene sequence: CDR1 ENHRY, CDR2 SYGVKD. The junction had 12 bases not matched to a gene; V was cut back by 2 bases and J by 11 bases. The CDR3 DNA reads as TGTGCCATCAGTGAGACCGGGGACAGGGGGCGGGAGGAGCAGTACTTC. Its protein product is CAISETGDRGREEQYF.

This sequence joins TRBV12-3 or TRBV12-4 and TRBJ1-1; 10 bases are shared with TRBD1. CDR3 length equals 15 residues. After removal of 6 bases from V and 4 bases from J, the junction contained 8 bases not matched to a gene. CDR3 nucleotide sequence: TGTGCCAGCAGCCGGGGACAGGGGAAATCCACTGAAGCTTTCTTT. Encoded protein: CASSRGQGKSTEAFF.

This clonotype was counted a few times. CDR3 amino acids: CASSRGQGDSPLHF. CDR3 coding DNA: TGTGCCAGCAGCCGGGGACAGGGTGATTCACCCCTCCACTTT. This chain joins TRBV5-4 and TRBJ1-6, with 9 nucleotides matching TRBD1. There are 14 residues in the CDR3. V was pared by 4 bases and J by 8 bases, with 4 bases of the junction left unmatched. CDR1 is SGHNT, CDR2 YYREEE, per germline (reference sequence).

This clonotype came up once. The junction and the germline gene differ at one end; a read error may be behind it. The chain combines TRBV6-2 or TRBV6-3 with TRBJ2-1; 7 bases are a match to TRBD2. The CDR3 has 18 amino acids. Germline V gives CDR1 MNHEY, CDR2 SVGEGT. For the CDR3, the DNA is TGTGCCAGCAGTAAAGACTATATAGCGGGCCACTCCTACTATGAGCAGTTCTTC. Translation gives CASSKDYIAGHSYYEQFF.

The gene calls are TRBV30 and TRBJ2-3, with D hard to call. The CDR3 contains 13 residues. V shed 2 bases and J shed 2 bases, with 8 bases lying between them. Germline V lookup: CDR1 GTSNPN, CDR2 SVGIG (reference sequence). The CDR3 nucleotides are TGTGCCTGGAGTCCCACCTTCACAGATACGCAGTATTTT. It specifies CAWSPTFTDTQYF.

In DNA, the CDR3 is TGCGCCAGCAGGTTACAGGGGGCTACTCTCAATGAGCAGTTCTTC. Translating it yields CASRLQGATLNEQFF. The rearrangement joins TRBV5-1 to TRBJ2-1; 9 nucleotides match TRBD1. The V gene end was trimmed by 5 bases and the J gene end by 6 bases; junction bases not matched to a gene: 9. The CDR3 length is 15 residues. Germline CDR1 reads SGHRS; CDR2 reads YFSETQ.

The rearrangement joins TRBV30 to TRBJ1-1, with 7 bases fitting TRBD1. This CDR3 has 15 residues. The ends lost 4 bases at V and 2 bases at J; junction bases unmatched: 10. Looked up from germline, CDR1 is GTSNPN and CDR2 is SVGIG (reference sequence). The CDR3 region is CAWKLTGNANTEAFF. The CDR3 region has the DNA TGTGCCTGGAAACTGACAGGGAACGCTAACACTGAAGCTTTCTTT. The variable domain in full, completed from reference TRBV30 and TRBJ1-1, reads SQTIHQWPATLVQPVGSPLSLECTVEGTSNPNLYWYRQAAGRGLQLLFYSVGIGQISSEVPQNLSASRPQDRQFILSSKKLLLSDSGFYLCAWKLTGNANTEAFFGQGTRLTVV.

This sequence joins TRBV29-1 and TRBJ2-5; D is possibly TRBD2 (5 bases). The germline V gene encodes CDR1 SQVTM and CDR2 ANQGSEA. The length of the CDR3 is 12 residues. V shed 2 bases and J shed 6 bases, with 10 bases lying between them. The chain's CDR3 is CSVEPGKQTQYF. CDR3 in DNA: TGCAGCGTTGAACCCGGGAAACAGACCCAGTACTTC. The full variable domain, completed using reference TRBV29-1 and TRBJ2-5, is SAVISQKPSRDICQRGTSLTIQCQVDSQVTMMFWYRQQPGQSLTLIATANQGSEATYESGFVIDKFPISRPNLTFSTLTVSNMSPEDSSIYLCSVEPGKQTQYFGPGTRLLVL.

This clonotype was seen repeatedly, ten times or more. The V call is TRBV18, the J call TRBJ2-3; no clear D. Germline V gene data show CDR1 as KGHSH and CDR2 as LQKENI. The CDR3 consists of 14 residues. V was shortened by 8 bases and J by 0 bases, with 12 bases between the two germline ends. CDR3 sequence: CASSPGPSTDTQYF. CDR3 bases: TGTGCCAGCAGCCCGGGCCCTAGCACAGATACGCAGTATTTT.

This clonotype was seen a handful of times. This rearrangement joins TRBV12-3 or TRBV12-4 to TRBJ1-1, with a weak D call TRBD1 (5 bases). The CDR3 extends over 11 amino acids. V dropped 6 bases and J dropped 11 bases, with 13 bases sitting between them. CDR3 region: CASSPVKGAFF. In DNA form, the CDR3 reads TGTGCCAGCAGCCCCGTGAAGGGGGCTTTCTTT.

Points on this clonotype: The junction and the germline gene differ at one end; a read error may be behind it. The chain carries TRBV7-9 and TRBJ2-3; 9 nucleotides match TRBD1. CDR3 length: 16 residues. In germline, CDR1 is SEHNR, CDR2 FQNEAQ (reference sequence). The CDR3: CASSEPGTGSTDTQYF. CDR3 DNA: TGTGCCAGCAGCGAACCGGGGACAGGGAGCACAGATACTCAGTATTTT.

This clonotype was seen just once. A clone one base away is much larger, so this may be a read error. The rearrangement links TRBV29-1 to TRBJ2-3, with D perhaps TRBD1 (5 bases). The CDR3 has 13 amino acids. V shed 6 bases and J shed 3 bases, with 13 bases lying between them. CDR1 is SQVTM and CDR2 is ANQGSEA in the germline V gene. In nucleotides, the CDR3 is TGCAGCGTACATCAGGGAAGAACAGATACGCAGTATTTT. As protein: CSVHQGRTDTQYF.